The 10 T cell receptor beta chains below all came from one sample that was sequenced in a study of Graves' ophthalmopathy and Graves' hyperthyroidism. TCR beta CDR3 amplification used RNA transcripts. RT-PCR with HTBI primers came first, then second-round multiplex PCR. TCRdb re-derived calls from the multiplex PCR reads in MiXCR, one entry per CDR3 protein. The table records roughly 1.1 million distinct CDR3 sequences, 35% to 40% of them present only once. The sample was peripheral blood or thyroid tissue (not recorded which). The receptors originated from an adult man with Graves' hyperthyroidism.

This clonotype was seen only a few times. V gene TRBV2 combines with J gene TRBJ1-5; no definite D call. This CDR3 is built from 16 residues. Trimming shortened V by 5 bases and J by 2 bases, and 16 bases separated the two germline ends. The germline V gene encodes CDR1 SNHLY and CDR2 FYNNEI. The CDR3 DNA reads as TGTGCCAGCAGTCGTCCGACGGCGGTAGGCAATCAGCCCCAGCATTTT. The encoded protein is CASSRPTAVGNQPQHF.

This clonotype was detected only a few times. This sequence joins TRBV6-5 and TRBJ1-2; D unclear. The CDR3 runs to 12 residues. The V end lost 7 bases, the J end lost 4 bases, and 10 bases lay between the germline ends. Germline CDR1 is MNHEY and CDR2 is SVGAGI. The chain's CDR3 is CASTVGGYGYTF. CDR3 bases: TGTGCCAGCACAGTGGGAGGCTATGGCTACACCTTC.

This rearrangement joins TRBV6-5 to TRBJ2-2; a possible D gene is TRBD2 (5 bases). With 6 bases removed from V and 4 bases from J, the gap between germline ends came to 9 bases. CDR1 is MNHEY and CDR2 is SVGAGI in the germline V gene. The CDR3 is 13 residues long. The CDR3, as DNA: TGTGCCAGCAGCTGGGAGTTCACCGGGGAGCTGTTTTTT. Encoded protein: CASSWEFTGELFF.

This rearrangement joins TRBV7-3 to TRBJ1-1, with a tentative D call TRBD1 (5 bases). Germline loops: CDR1 SGHTA, CDR2 FQGTGA. Trimming took 5 bases from V and 4 from J, leaving 8 bases between them. The CDR3 runs 12 residues. CDR3 protein: CASSMGTTEAFF. The DNA of the CDR3 is TGTGCCAGCAGCATGGGGACCACTGAAGCTTTCTTT.

This clonotype was recorded at least ten times. The V and J genes are TRBV7-2 and TRBJ1-5; D is unresolved. Trimming removed 1 base from V and 6 bases from J, with 7 bases in between. The CDR3 totals 13 residues. Germline-derived CDR1 and CDR2 are SGHTA and FQGNSA. The CDR3 nucleotides are TGTGCCAGCAGCTTAGTCCCCCTTCAGCCCCAGCATTTT. Its protein product is CASSLVPLQPQHF.

The chain links TRBV12-3 or TRBV12-4 to TRBJ1-1; 11 bases agree with TRBD1. Trimming took 6 bases from V and 1 from J; bases not matched to a gene: 10. This CDR3 is built from 17 residues. The CDR3 DNA is TGTGCCAGCAGACCCCGCCGGACAGGGGGCGCGAACACTGAAGCTTTCTTT. Its translation: CASRPRRTGGANTEAFF.

V usage is TRBV29-1 and J usage is TRBJ1-2, with unresolved D. V lost 5 bases to trimming and J lost 4 bases, with 14 bases between them. The germline V gene has CDR1 SQVTM and CDR2 ANQGSEA. The CDR3 is 13 amino acids. CDR3 DNA sequence: TGCAGCGTTCGTCCCGGGCCAGGCTATGGCTACACCTTC. Amino acid sequence: CSVRPGPGYGYTF.

Points on this clonotype: At one end, the junction sequence differs from germline, possibly due to a read error. The rearrangement links TRBV7-4 to TRBJ2-7; no reliable D call. The CDR3 consists of 12 residues. The germline gives CDR1 SGHVT, CDR2 SQSDAQ. CDR3 DNA: TGTGTCAGCAGCAGCGCGGCCTACGAGCAGTACTTC. This encodes CVSSSAAYEQYF.

This clonotype showed up just a few times. This chain uses TRBV29-1 with TRBJ1-4, with 7 bases fitting TRBD1. The germline V gene has CDR1 SQVTM and CDR2 ANQGSEA. This CDR3 contains 13 residues. V dropped 5 bases and J dropped 3; count of bases not matched to a gene: 3. The CDR3, as DNA: TGCAGCGTTACAGGGGCGGCTAATGAAAAACTGTTTTTT. It specifies CSVTGAANEKLFF.

To note about this clonotype: This could be a read error, since a much larger clone is one nucleotide away. J is TRBJ2-2 and V is TRBV14, with TRBD2 as a possible D gene (5 bases). Germline CDR1 and CDR2: SGHDN and FVKESK. V was clipped by 4 bases and J by 3 bases, with 18 bases between them. The CDR3 is 17 residues long. The CDR3 DNA reads as TGTGCCAGCAGCCCAGATATACGCAGGACTTACACCGGGGAGCTGTTTTTT. As protein: CASSPDIRRTYTGELFF. Filled out from reference TRBV14 and TRBJ2-2, the complete variable domain reads EAGVTQFPSHSVIEKGQTVTLRCDPISGHDNLYWYRRVMGKEIKFLLHFVKESKQDESGMPNNRFLAERTGGTYSTLKVQPAELEDSGVYFCASSPDIRRTYTGELFFGEGSRLTVL.